These 26 T cell receptor beta chains were all obtained from the same sample, sequenced in a study of shared clonotypes between healthy human individuals. TCRdb's table, derived via immunoSEQ multiplex PCR, lists solely in-frame clones and lacks some. The sample lists about 2.3 million clones, 93% occurring once. Sequencing was performed on naive CD4+ T cells from PBMCs. Documented subset: CD45RA+ positively selected. The receptors originated from a man aged 18 to 29 in good health. Some clones in this sample may be carry-over from other donors' samples.

The chain joins TRBV28 to TRBJ1-2; D call uncertain. V lost 4 bases and J lost 7, with 7 bases in between. Germline V gene lookup returns CDR1 MDHEN and CDR2 SYDVKM. The CDR3 is 11 residues long. CDR3 sequence: CASSSRRGYTF. DNA of the CDR3: TGTGCCAGCAGTTCCAGACGTGGCTACACCTTC.

The chain uses TRBV7-9 and TRBJ2-2, with 8 nucleotides matching TRBD1. The V and J ends lost 5 bases and 0 bases, in that order; junction bases with no gene match: 2. The CDR3 extends over 15 amino acids. Looked up from germline, CDR1 is SEHNR and CDR2 is FQNEAQ (reference sequence). This chain's CDR3 is CASSLTGANTGELFF. The DNA for the CDR3 is TGTGCCAGCAGCCTGACAGGGGCGAACACCGGGGAGCTGTTTTTT.

A remark on this clone: The junction and the germline gene differ at one end; a read error may be behind it. The chain carries TRBV23-1 and TRBJ1-2; D is perhaps TRBD1 (5 bases). TRBV23-1 has ORF status, its function being uncertain. This CDR3 has 16 residues. Written as DNA, the CDR3 is TGCGCCAGCAGTCAATCGACGGGGACGGCTAACTATGGCCACACCTTC. Its protein product is CASSQSTGTANYGHTF.

The rearrangement links TRBV6-5 to TRBJ2-7; a possible D gene is TRBD1 (5 bases). Trimming cost V 5 bases and J 4 bases, with 18 bases left between them. The CDR3 covers 15 residues. Germline V gives CDR1 MNHEY, CDR2 SVGAGI. CDR3 sequence reads: CASSPLDRFAYEQYF. The CDR3 coding sequence is TGTGCCAGCAGTCCATTAGACAGATTTGCTTACGAGCAGTACTTC.

For the CDR3, the DNA is TGTGCCAGCAGCTTCGCGGGGAGGGGCACAGATACGCAGTATTTT. Translation gives CASSFAGRGTDTQYF. This chain uses TRBV7-9 with TRBJ2-3; 7 bases fit TRBD2. J lost 1 base, V lost 3 bases, and 4 bases had no gene match. The CDR3 is made up of 15 amino acids. In germline, CDR1 is SEHNR, CDR2 FQNEAQ (reference sequence).

This chain's CDR3 is CASSLERQATYIYEQYF. The CDR3 nucleotides read TGTGCCAGCAGCTTAGAGCGCCAGGCGACTTACATTTACGAGCAGTACTTC. The genes are TRBV7-9 and TRBJ2-7; unclear D gene. Germline-derived CDR1 and CDR2 are SEHNR and FQNEAQ (reference sequence). This CDR3 comprises 17 residues. V was trimmed by 1 base and J by 4 bases, leaving 20 bases between them.

The gene calls are TRBV6-1 and TRBJ2-3, with 7 bases fitting TRBD2. Trimming removed 6 bases from V and 5 bases from J; junction bases left unmatched: 5. Germline values: CDR1 MNHNS, CDR2 SASEGT. This CDR3 has 13 amino acids. The CDR3 is CASRRSGGDTQYF. The CDR3 bases are TGTGCCAGCAGGAGGTCGGGGGGAGATACGCAGTATTTT.

The chain links TRBV28 to TRBJ2-7; D not resolved. CDR1 MDHEN and CDR2 SYDVKM come from the germline V gene. The V and J ends lost 5 bases and 0 bases respectively, with 11 bases between them. CDR3 length: 14 amino acids. This chain's CDR3 is CASSPGGYSYEQYF. The CDR3 coding sequence is TGTGCCAGCAGTCCCGGTGGCTACTCCTACGAGCAGTACTTC.

The V and J genes are TRBV28 and TRBJ1-2, with 11 bases lining up with TRBD1. In germline, CDR1 is MDHEN, CDR2 SYDVKM. This CDR3 region has 16 residues. Germline trimming cut 6 bases from V and 5 bases from J; bases unmatched to any gene: 11. CDR3 loop: CASRGTGGDSAYGYTF. CDR3 nucleotide sequence: TGTGCCAGCAGAGGGACAGGGGGTGACTCAGCTTATGGCTACACCTTC.

This chain joins TRBV15 and TRBJ2-3; 11 bases align to TRBD2. CDR3 length: 16 amino acids. Germline assignment: CDR1 LNHNV and CDR2 YYDKDF (reference sequence). The trim removed 0 bases at V and 8 bases at J, leaving 7 bases unmatched. CDR3 coding DNA: TGTGCCACCAGCAGAGATATCTGGCTAGCGGGAGGTACGCAGTATTTT. This codes for CATSRDIWLAGGTQYF.

The V call is TRBV4-2, the J call TRBJ2-6; D remains ambiguous. CDR1 and CDR2 (germline): LGHNA, YNFKEQ. The CDR3 sequence is 17 residues long. Trimming removed 2 bases from V and 2 bases from J, with 13 bases in between. The CDR3 region has the DNA TGTGCCAGCAGCCAATCCCGGCAGAGAACTGGGGCCAACGTCCTGACTTTC. Residues: CASSQSRQRTGANVLTF.

The genes are TRBV29-1 and TRBJ1-2, with 8 bases lining up with TRBD1. The junction had 5 bases not matched to a gene; V was cut back by 3 bases and J by 2 bases. Germline CDR1 and CDR2: SQVTM and ANQGSEA. The CDR3 length is 14 residues. CDR3 sequence reads: CSVEGRTGNYGYTF. CDR3 coding DNA: TGCAGCGTTGAGGGACGGACAGGGAACTATGGCTACACCTTC.

V gene TRBV5-4 combines with J gene TRBJ2-5; D is possibly TRBD2 (5 bases). Trimming took off 4 bases at V and 2 bases at J, with 12 bases between the two ends. Germline values: CDR1 SGHNT, CDR2 YYREEE (reference sequence). The CDR3 covers 14 residues. As DNA, the CDR3 is TGTGCCAGCAGCCCCGGCGGGCCGCAAGAGACCCAGTACTTC. This gives the protein CASSPGGPQETQYF.

This rearrangement joins TRBV29-1 to TRBJ2-7; 10 bases map to TRBD1. The CDR3 extends over 12 amino acids. The J segment lost 7 bases and the V segment lost 4 bases, leaving 4 bases of the junction unmatched. Germline V gene sequence: CDR1 SQVTM, CDR2 ANQGSEA. CDR3 sequence: CSVGQGAREQYF. The CDR3, as DNA: TGCAGCGTTGGACAGGGGGCGAGGGAGCAGTACTTC.

J is TRBJ1-3 and V is TRBV5-5; D remains unclear. Germline V gene lookup returns CDR1 SGHKS and CDR2 YYEKEE (reference sequence). Between the trimmed V and J ends, which lost 8 bases and 2 bases, there was a span of 11 bases. The CDR3 has 13 amino acids. The CDR3 nucleotides are TGTGCCAGTGCTGTGACGGCTGGAAACACCATATATTTT. This encodes CASAVTAGNTIYF.

On this clone itself: Different DNA sequences within this sample yield the same CDR3. The rearrangement uses TRBV4-1 and TRBJ2-5; 11 nucleotides align to TRBD2. Germline V gene sequence: CDR1 MGHRA, CDR2 YSYEKL. CDR3 size: 14 residues. The J segment lost 4 bases and the V segment lost 4 bases, leaving 2 bases of the junction unmatched. DNA for the CDR3: TGCGCCAGCAGCCTACTAGCGGGAGTAGAGACCCAGTACTTC. It is translated as CASSLLAGVETQYF.

This clone is a singleton in its sample. The sample carries other DNA sequences with the same CDR3. The CDR3 coding sequence is TGTGCCAGCAGCTTAGGGCAGCGCACAGATACGCAGTATTTT. Residues: CASSLGQRTDTQYF. The chain combines TRBV11-3 with TRBJ2-3; D is uncertain. CDR3 length equals 14 residues. The germline CDR1 and CDR2 sequences are SGHNT and YENEEA. Trimming pared 1 base from V and 1 base from J, leaving 6 bases between.

This chain connects TRBV6-6 to TRBJ2-3; possible D gene TRBD2, 5 bases. Per the germline V gene, CDR1 is MNHNY and CDR2 is SVGAGI (reference sequence). Trimming shortened V by 7 bases and J by 0 bases, and 8 bases separated the two germline ends. The length of the CDR3 is 13 residues. The CDR3 loop reads CASIRGSTDTQYF. CDR3 nucleotide sequence: TGTGCCAGCATACGGGGTAGCACAGATACGCAGTATTTT.

This clone is a singleton in its sample. The chain carries TRBV10-3 and TRBJ2-1, with 7 bases lining up with TRBD2. Germline values: CDR1 ENHRY, CDR2 SYGVKD. This CDR3 has 14 residues. Losses at the gene ends were 8 bases for V and 0 bases for J; bases not matched to a gene: 4. CDR3 DNA sequence: TGTGCCATCGGAAGCGGGAACTCCTACAATGAGCAGTTCTTC. This gives the protein CAIGSGNSYNEQFF.

In its sample, this clone was seen once. The chain uses TRBV30 and TRBJ2-2, with D hard to call. The CDR3 loop spans 13 amino acids. In germline, CDR1 is GTSNPN, CDR2 SVGIG (reference sequence). V dropped 0 bases and J dropped 6 bases, with 8 bases sitting between them. CDR3 sequence reads: CAWSVYLAGELFF. The CDR3 DNA follows: TGTGCCTGGAGTGTATACTTGGCCGGGGAGCTGTTTTTT.

This sequence joins TRBV5-4 and TRBJ2-7, with a weak D call TRBD2 (6 bases). The V end was cut by 5 bases, the J end by 4 bases, with 10 bases between. Germline V gene sequence: CDR1 SGHNT, CDR2 YYREEE (reference sequence). The CDR3 sequence is 12 residues long. CDR3 nucleotide sequence: TGTGCCAGCAGTCCCGGGGGTTACGAGCAGTACTTC. Its protein product is CASSPGGYEQYF.

About this clone itself: Germline is not matched at one junction end, which may reflect a read error. The CDR3 DNA reads as TGCGCCAGCAGCTTGGCGGGCGGACCCTACGGGCAGTACTTC. Its protein is CASSLAGGPYGQYF. This chain connects TRBV5-1 to TRBJ2-7; no clear D gene. CDR3 length: 14 amino acids. Germline V gene data show CDR1 as SGHRS and CDR2 as YFSETQ.

This chain joins TRBV2 and TRBJ2-7; D gene uncertain. Germline V gene lookup returns CDR1 SNHLY and CDR2 FYNNEI. The CDR3 runs to 11 residues. V lost 4 bases, J lost 4 bases, and 5 bases lay in between. CDR3 region: CASSGKYEQYF. In DNA form, the CDR3 reads TGTGCCAGCAGTGGAAAATACGAGCAGTACTTC.

The genes are TRBV2 and TRBJ2-7; 8 nucleotides align to TRBD1. V was pared by 5 bases and J by 5 bases, with 8 bases of the junction left unmatched. The germline V gene encodes CDR1 SNHLY and CDR2 FYNNEI. The CDR3 is 14 residues long. CDR3 coding DNA: TGTGCCAGCAGTATACGACAGGGGAACGACGAGCAGTACTTC. As protein: CASSIRQGNDEQYF.

This chain connects TRBV7-9 to TRBJ2-5; 8 bases align to TRBD1. The CDR3 runs to 15 residues. The J segment lost 2 bases and the V segment lost 5 bases, leaving 7 bases of the junction unmatched. CDR1 SEHNR and CDR2 FQNEAQ come from the germline V gene (reference sequence). The CDR3 DNA is TGTGCCAGCAGCCCCCAAAGACAGGGGCAAGAGACCCAGTACTTC. Amino acid sequence: CASSPQRQGQETQYF.

The rearrangement joins TRBV4-2 to TRBJ1-5; possible D gene TRBD1, 5 bases. In germline, CDR1 is LGHNA, CDR2 YNFKEQ. Trimming removed 6 bases from V and 6 bases from J, with 21 bases in between. This CDR3 has 16 residues. The CDR3 spells CASRTNSRGAGQPQHF. The CDR3 DNA sequence: TGTGCCAGCAGGACGAACTCAAGGGGCGCGGGTCAGCCCCAGCATTTT.